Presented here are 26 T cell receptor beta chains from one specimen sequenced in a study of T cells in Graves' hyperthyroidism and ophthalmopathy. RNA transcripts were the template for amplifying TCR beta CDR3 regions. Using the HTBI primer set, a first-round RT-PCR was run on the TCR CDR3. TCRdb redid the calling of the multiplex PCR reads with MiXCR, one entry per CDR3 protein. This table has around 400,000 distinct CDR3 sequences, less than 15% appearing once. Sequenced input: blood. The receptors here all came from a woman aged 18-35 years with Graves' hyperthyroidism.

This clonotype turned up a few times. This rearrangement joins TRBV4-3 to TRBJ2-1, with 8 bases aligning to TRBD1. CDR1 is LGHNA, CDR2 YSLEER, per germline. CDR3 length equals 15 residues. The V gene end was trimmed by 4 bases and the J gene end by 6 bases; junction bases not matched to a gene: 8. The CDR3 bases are TGCGCCAGCAGCCCCCAACTTGGACAGGGCAATGAGCAGTTCTTC. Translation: CASSPQLGQGNEQFF.

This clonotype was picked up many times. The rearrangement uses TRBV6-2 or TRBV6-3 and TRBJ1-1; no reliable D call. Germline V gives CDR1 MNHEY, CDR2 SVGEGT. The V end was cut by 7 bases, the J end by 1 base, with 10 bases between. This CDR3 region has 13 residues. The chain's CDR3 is CASIYGGNTEAFF. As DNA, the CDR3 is TGTGCCAGCATCTACGGAGGGAACACTGAAGCTTTCTTT.

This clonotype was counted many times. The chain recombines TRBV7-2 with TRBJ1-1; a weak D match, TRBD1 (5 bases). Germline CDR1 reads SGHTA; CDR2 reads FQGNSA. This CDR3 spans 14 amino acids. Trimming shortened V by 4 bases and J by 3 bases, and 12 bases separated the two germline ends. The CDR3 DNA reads TGTGCCAGCAGCTCCCCCGGGGGATACACTGAAGCTTTCTTT. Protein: CASSSPGGYTEAFF.

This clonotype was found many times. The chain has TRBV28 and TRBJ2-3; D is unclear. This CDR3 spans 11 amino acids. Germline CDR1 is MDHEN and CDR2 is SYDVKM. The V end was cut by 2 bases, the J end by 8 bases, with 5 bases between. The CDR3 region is CASSLEVTQYF. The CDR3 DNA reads TGTGCCAGCAGTTTAGAGGTTACGCAGTATTTT.

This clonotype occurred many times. The CDR3 sequence: CAWSVGADEQYF. The CDR3 bases are TGTGCCTGGAGTGTTGGGGCCGACGAGCAGTACTTC. The V and J genes are TRBV30 and TRBJ2-7; D is perhaps TRBD1 (5 bases). Trimming stripped 0 bases from V and 5 bases from J, with 8 bases between. This CDR3 spans 12 amino acids. The germline CDR1 and CDR2 sequences are GTSNPN and SVGIG (reference sequence).

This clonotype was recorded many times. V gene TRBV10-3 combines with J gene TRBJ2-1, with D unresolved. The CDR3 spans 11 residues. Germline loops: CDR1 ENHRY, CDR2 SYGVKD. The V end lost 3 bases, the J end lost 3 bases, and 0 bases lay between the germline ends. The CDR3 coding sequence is TGTGCCATCAGTGACTACAATGAGCAGTTCTTC. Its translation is CAISDYNEQFF.

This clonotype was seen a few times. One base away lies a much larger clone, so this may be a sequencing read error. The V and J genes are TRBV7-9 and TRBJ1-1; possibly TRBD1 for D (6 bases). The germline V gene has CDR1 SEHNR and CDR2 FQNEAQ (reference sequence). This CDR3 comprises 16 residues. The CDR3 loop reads CASSPGGGGLNTETFF. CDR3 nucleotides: TGTGCCAGCAGTCCGGGGGGCGGGGGGCTAAACACTGAAACTTTCTTT. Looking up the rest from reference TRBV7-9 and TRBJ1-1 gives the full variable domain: DTGVSQNPRHKITKRGQNVTFRCDPISEHNRLYWYRQTLGQGPEFLTYFQNEAQLEKSRLLSDRFSAERPKGSFSTLEIQRTEQGDSAMYLCASSPGGGGLNTETFFGQGTRLTVV.

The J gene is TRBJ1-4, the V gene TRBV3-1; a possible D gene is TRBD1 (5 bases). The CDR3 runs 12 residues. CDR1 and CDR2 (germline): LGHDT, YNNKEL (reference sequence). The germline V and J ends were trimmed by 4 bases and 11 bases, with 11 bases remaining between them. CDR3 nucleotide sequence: TGTGCCAGCAGCCTGGGGGGGGATAAACTGTTTTTT. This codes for CASSLGGDKLFF.

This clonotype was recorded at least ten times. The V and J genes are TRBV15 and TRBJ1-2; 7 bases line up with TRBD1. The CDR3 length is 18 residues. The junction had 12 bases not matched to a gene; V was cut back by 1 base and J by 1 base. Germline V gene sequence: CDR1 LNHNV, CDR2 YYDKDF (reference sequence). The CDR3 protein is CATSRGTIGGLLNYGYTF. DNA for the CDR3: TGTGCCACCAGCAGAGGCACGATAGGGGGCTTACTTAACTATGGCTACACCTTC. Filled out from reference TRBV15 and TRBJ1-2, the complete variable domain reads DAMVIQNPRYQVTQFGKPVTLSCSQTLNHNVMYWYQQKSSQAPKLLFHYYDKDFNNEADTPDNFQSRRPNTSFCFLDIRSPGLGDTAMYLCATSRGTIGGLLNYGYTFGSGTRLTVV.

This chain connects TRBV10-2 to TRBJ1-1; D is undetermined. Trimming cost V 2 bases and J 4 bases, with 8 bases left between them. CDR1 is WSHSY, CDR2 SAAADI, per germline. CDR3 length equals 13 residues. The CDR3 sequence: CASSEGRLTEAFF. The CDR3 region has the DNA TGCGCCAGCAGTGAGGGACGGCTCACTGAAGCTTTCTTT.

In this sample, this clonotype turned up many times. CDR3 DNA sequence: TGTGCCAGCAGCCCCCCGAGGACAACCTACGAGCAGTACTTC. Protein sequence: CASSPPRTTYEQYF. The chain has TRBV28 and TRBJ2-7, with D perhaps matching TRBD1 (5 bases). V shed 6 bases and J shed 2 bases, with 14 bases lying between them. CDR1 and CDR2 (germline): MDHEN, SYDVKM. The CDR3 contains 14 residues.

This CDR3 is CASNPGGGQHEQFF. For the CDR3, the DNA is TGTGCCAGCAACCCGGGGGGGGGTCAACATGAGCAGTTCTTC. This chain joins TRBV7-9 and TRBJ2-1, with TRBD2 matching over 8 bases. V trimming: 7 bases; J trimming: 8 bases; junction bases outside the gene matches: 10. Germline V gene lookup returns CDR1 SEHNR and CDR2 FQNEAQ (reference sequence). This CDR3 contains 14 residues.

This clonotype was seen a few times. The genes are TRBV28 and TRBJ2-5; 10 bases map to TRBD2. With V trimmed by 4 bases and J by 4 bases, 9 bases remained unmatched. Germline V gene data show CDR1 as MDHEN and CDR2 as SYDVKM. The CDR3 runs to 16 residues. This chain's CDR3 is CASSSPLAGVPETQYF. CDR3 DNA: TGTGCCAGCAGTTCCCCGCTAGCGGGAGTTCCAGAGACCCAGTACTTC.

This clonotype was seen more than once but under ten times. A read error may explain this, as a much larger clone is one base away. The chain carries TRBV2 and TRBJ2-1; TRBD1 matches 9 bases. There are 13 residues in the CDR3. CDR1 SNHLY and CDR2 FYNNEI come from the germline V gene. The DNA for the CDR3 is TGTGCAAGAGCGGGACAGGGCTTGAATGGGCAGTTCTTC. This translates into CARAGQGLNGQFF.

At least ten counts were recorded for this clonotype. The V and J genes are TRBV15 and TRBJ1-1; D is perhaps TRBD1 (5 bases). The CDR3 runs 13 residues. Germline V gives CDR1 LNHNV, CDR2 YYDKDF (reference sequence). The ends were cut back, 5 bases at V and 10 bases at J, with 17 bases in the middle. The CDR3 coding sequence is TGTGCCACCAGCCCCCAGGGAAGGATCAGAGCTTTCTTT. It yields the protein CATSPQGRIRAFF.

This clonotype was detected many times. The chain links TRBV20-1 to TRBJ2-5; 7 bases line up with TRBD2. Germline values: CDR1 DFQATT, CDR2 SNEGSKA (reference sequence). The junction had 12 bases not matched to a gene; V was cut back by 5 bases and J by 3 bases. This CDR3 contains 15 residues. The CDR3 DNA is TGCAGTGCTGGGGGGGATTGGGCCACGGAAGAGACCCAGTACTTC. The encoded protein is CSAGGDWATEETQYF.

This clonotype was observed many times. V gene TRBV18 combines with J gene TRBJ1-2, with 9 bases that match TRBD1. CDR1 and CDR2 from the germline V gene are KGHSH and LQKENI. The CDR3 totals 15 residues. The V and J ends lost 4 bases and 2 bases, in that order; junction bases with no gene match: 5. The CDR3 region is CASSQGTGSNYGYTF. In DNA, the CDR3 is TGTGCCAGCTCACAAGGGACAGGGTCCAACTATGGCTACACCTTC.

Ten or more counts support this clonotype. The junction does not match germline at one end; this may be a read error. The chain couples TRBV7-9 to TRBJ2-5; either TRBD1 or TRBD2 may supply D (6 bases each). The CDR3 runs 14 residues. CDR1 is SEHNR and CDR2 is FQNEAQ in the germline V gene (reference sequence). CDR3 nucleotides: TGTGCCAGCAGGTTAGGGGGGCTGGAAGAGACCCAGTACTTC. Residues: CASRLGGLEETQYF.

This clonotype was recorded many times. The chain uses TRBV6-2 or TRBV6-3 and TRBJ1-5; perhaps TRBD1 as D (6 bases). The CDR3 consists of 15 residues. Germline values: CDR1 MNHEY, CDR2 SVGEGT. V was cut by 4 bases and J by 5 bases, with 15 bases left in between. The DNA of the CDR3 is TGTGCCAGCAGTTTTATGGACAGAACATATCAGCCCCAGCATTTT. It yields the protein CASSFMDRTYQPQHF.

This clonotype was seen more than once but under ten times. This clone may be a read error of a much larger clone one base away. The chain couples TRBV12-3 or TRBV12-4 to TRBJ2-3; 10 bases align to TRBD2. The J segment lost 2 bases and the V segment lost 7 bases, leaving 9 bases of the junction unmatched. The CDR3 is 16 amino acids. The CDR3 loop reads CASTSASGGYTDTQYF. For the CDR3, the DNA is TGTGCCAGCACCTCGGCTAGCGGGGGATACACAGATACGCAGTATTTT.

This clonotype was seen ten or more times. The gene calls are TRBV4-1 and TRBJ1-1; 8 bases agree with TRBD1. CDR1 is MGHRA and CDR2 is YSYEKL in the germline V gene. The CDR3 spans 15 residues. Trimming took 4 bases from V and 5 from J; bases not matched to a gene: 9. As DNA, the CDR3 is TGCGCCAGCAGCCCCTCTGGACAGGGAGGTACTGAAGCTTTCTTT. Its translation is CASSPSGQGGTEAFF.

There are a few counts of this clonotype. The CDR3 spells CASSTLWGETNNEQFF. CDR3 bases: TGTGCCAGCAGCACCCTTTGGGGGGAGACCAACAATGAGCAGTTCTTC. The chain joins TRBV7-3 to TRBJ2-1, with D perhaps TRBD2 (6 bases). CDR3 size: 16 residues. V was clipped by 5 bases and J by 5 bases, with 19 bases between them. Germline-derived CDR1 and CDR2 are SGHTA and FQGTGA.

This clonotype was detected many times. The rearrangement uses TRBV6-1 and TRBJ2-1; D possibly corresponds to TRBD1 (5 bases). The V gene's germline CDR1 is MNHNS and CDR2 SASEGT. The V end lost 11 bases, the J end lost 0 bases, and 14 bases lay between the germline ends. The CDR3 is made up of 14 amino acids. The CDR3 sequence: CASYQGSSYNEQFF. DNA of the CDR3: TGTGCCTCTTATCAGGGCTCCTCCTACAATGAGCAGTTCTTC.

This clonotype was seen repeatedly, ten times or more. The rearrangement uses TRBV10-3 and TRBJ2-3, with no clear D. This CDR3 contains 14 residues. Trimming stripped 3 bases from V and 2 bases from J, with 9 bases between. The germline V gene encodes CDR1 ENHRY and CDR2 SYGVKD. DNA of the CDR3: TGTGCCATCAGTGAAGGGCAGAACACAGATACGCAGTATTTT. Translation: CAISEGQNTDTQYF.

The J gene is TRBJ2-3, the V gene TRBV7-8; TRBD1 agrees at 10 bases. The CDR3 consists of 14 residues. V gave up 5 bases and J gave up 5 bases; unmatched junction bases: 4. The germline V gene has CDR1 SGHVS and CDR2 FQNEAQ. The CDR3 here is CASSGDRGQDTQYF. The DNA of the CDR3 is TGTGCCAGCAGCGGAGACAGGGGGCAAGATACGCAGTATTTT.

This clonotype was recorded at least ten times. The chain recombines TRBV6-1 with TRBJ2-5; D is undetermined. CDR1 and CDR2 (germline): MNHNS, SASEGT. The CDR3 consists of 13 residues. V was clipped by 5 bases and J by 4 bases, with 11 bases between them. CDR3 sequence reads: CASSSNRRETQYF. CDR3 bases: TGTGCCAGCAGTTCCAACAGAAGAGAGACCCAGTACTTC.